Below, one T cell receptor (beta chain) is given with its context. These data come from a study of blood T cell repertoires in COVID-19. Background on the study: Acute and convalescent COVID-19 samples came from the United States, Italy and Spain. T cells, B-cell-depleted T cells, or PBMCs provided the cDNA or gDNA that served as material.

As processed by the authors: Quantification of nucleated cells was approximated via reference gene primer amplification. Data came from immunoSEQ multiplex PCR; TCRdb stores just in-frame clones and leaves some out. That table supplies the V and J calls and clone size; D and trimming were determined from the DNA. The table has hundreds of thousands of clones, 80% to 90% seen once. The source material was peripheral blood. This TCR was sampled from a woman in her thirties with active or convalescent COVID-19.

In nucleotides, the CDR3 is TGCGCCAGCAGCCAAGAACAGGGGGCGAGTGCTTTCTTT. As protein: CASSQEQGASAFF. V gene TRBV4-1 combines with J gene TRBJ1-1, with 9 nucleotides matching TRBD1. In germline, CDR1 is MGHRA, CDR2 YSYEKL. The CDR3 runs 13 residues. The V segment lost 0 bases and the J segment 11 bases; nucleotides outside the gene matches: 4.